These 24 T cell receptor beta chains share one sample of origin, sequenced in a study of shared clonotypes between healthy human individuals. TCRdb keeps only in-frame clones here, not all; method: immunoSEQ multiplex PCR. The sample includes 2.3 million or so clones, about 92% of them seen just once. The specimen was naive CD4+ T cells from PBMCs. Subset reported: CD45RA+ positively selected. The source of these receptors is a man younger than 30 in good health. Some clones in this sample may be carry-over from other donors' samples.

This chain joins TRBV28 and TRBJ2-7; D is possibly TRBD1 (6 bases). Trimming removed 6 bases at V and 6 bases at J, with 12 bases between. This CDR3 is 12 amino acids long. Looked up from germline, CDR1 is MDHEN and CDR2 is SYDVKM. The CDR3 DNA is TGTGCCAGCAGCCCCGAAGGGGGCGAGCAGTACTTC. Its protein product is CASSPEGGEQYF.

This sequence joins TRBV6-4 and TRBJ2-1; TRBD2 is a possible D gene (6 bases). Germline lookup yields CDR1 MRHNA and CDR2 SNTAGT. The CDR3 length is 18 residues. The ends were cut back, 6 bases at V and 6 bases at J, with 27 bases in the middle. The CDR3 DNA reads as TGTGCCAGCAGGGGACTGGGGTTTCAAGAGTTATCGGCCAATGAGCAGTTCTTC. Protein: CASRGLGFQELSANEQFF.

This sequence joins TRBV11-2 and TRBJ2-7; a possible D gene is TRBD1 (6 bases). This CDR3 comprises 15 residues. Germline values: CDR1 SGHAT, CDR2 FQNNGV. The V and J ends lost 4 bases and 0 bases respectively, with 13 bases between them. DNA for the CDR3: TGTGCCAGCAGCTCAGGGGTCCAGGTCTCCTACGAGCAGTACTTC. Translating it yields CASSSGVQVSYEQYF.

As DNA, the CDR3 is TGTGCCAGCAGGGGCTCAGCGGGAGCCTACAATGAGCAGTTCTTC. Protein sequence: CASRGSAGAYNEQFF. The chain recombines TRBV2 with TRBJ2-1; 8 nucleotides agree with TRBD2. V gave up 6 bases and J gave up 2 bases; unmatched junction bases: 6. This CDR3 contains 15 residues. Looked up from germline, CDR1 is SNHLY and CDR2 is FYNNEI.

The sample holds one count of this clone. This CDR3 is also generated by other DNA sequences in the sample. This chain uses TRBV5-1 with TRBJ1-3, with D unresolved. The CDR3 contains 15 residues. The germline gives CDR1 SGHRS, CDR2 YFSETQ. Trimming pared 0 bases from V and 1 base from J, leaving 8 bases between. CDR3 coding DNA: TGCGCCAGCAGCTTGGGATCTCCATCTGGAAACACCATATATTTT. As protein: CASSLGSPSGNTIYF.

This chain uses TRBV28 with TRBJ1-1; 7 bases map to TRBD1. Germline V gene data show CDR1 as MDHEN and CDR2 as SYDVKM. This CDR3 region has 15 residues. After removal of 5 bases from V and 1 base from J, the junction contained 7 bases not matched to a gene. This CDR3 reads CASSPADRANTEAFF. CDR3 coding DNA: TGTGCCAGCAGTCCAGCCGACAGGGCGAACACTGAAGCTTTCTTT.

This rearrangement joins TRBV6-5 to TRBJ2-2; TRBD1 matches at 9 bases. CDR1 MNHEY and CDR2 SVGAGI come from the germline V gene. CDR3 size: 14 residues. V lost 8 bases to trimming and J lost 4 bases; unmatched junction nucleotides: 5. CDR3 loop: CASSGTGITGELFF. In nucleotides, the CDR3 is TGTGCCAGCTCCGGGACAGGGATCACCGGGGAGCTGTTTTTT.

V usage is TRBV7-8 and J usage is TRBJ2-6; possible D gene TRBD2, 5 bases. Trimming shortened V by 4 bases and J by 2 bases, and 15 bases separated the two germline ends. This CDR3 is 17 amino acids long. The germline CDR1 and CDR2 sequences are SGHVS and FQNEAQ. CDR3: CASSSFVRVAGANVLTF. The CDR3 DNA reads TGTGCCAGCAGCTCCTTCGTGAGGGTCGCTGGGGCCAACGTCCTGACTTTC.

This clone showed up just once. The chain is built from TRBV5-1 and TRBJ2-3; 10 bases fit TRBD2. The CDR3 is 16 residues long. V lost 1 base to trimming and J lost 2 bases; unmatched junction nucleotides: 4. Germline loops: CDR1 SGHRS, CDR2 YFSETQ. In nucleotides, the CDR3 is TGCGCCAGCAGCTTGCCCCTAGCGGGAGCCACAGATACGCAGTATTTT. Translation gives CASSLPLAGATDTQYF.

In its sample, this clone was seen once. This chain links TRBV5-1 with TRBJ2-7; D unclear. Germline V gives CDR1 SGHRS, CDR2 YFSETQ. The CDR3 loop spans 13 amino acids. Trimming shortened V by 4 bases and J by 3 bases, and 11 bases separated the two germline ends. The CDR3 DNA reads as TGCGCCAGCAGCGGATGGACCCGCTACGAGCAGTACTTC. Translated, it gives CASSGWTRYEQYF.

V and J are TRBV7-8 and TRBJ1-2; D gene uncertain. The CDR3 totals 14 residues. V was clipped by 5 bases and J by 4 bases, with 14 bases between them. Germline loops: CDR1 SGHVS, CDR2 FQNEAQ. CDR3 sequence: CASSPGRRSYGYTF. CDR3 in DNA: TGTGCCAGCAGCCCGGGGAGAAGGAGCTATGGCTACACCTTC.

CDR3 sequence: CASSYTGSGGYNEQFF. The CDR3 nucleotides are TGTGCCAGCAGCTACACCGGGAGCGGGGGTTACAATGAGCAGTTCTTC. J is TRBJ2-1 and V is TRBV6-5; 8 nucleotides align to TRBD2. With 6 bases clipped from V and 4 bases from J, the junction kept 11 bases outside the gene matches. The CDR3 has 16 amino acids. Germline assignment: CDR1 MNHEY and CDR2 SVGAGI.

Here the CDR3 DNA reads TGTGCCAGTAGAACAGGGGGCGCGGGGAACACTGAAGCTTTCTTT. This gives the protein CASRTGGAGNTEAFF. The chain couples TRBV19 to TRBJ1-1, with TRBD1 matching over 9 bases. V shed 6 bases and J 1 base; nucleotides not matched to a gene: 6. CDR3 size: 15 residues. Looked up from germline, CDR1 is LNHDA and CDR2 is SQIVND (reference sequence).

This clone was counted once. The same CDR3 arises from other DNA sequences in this sample as well. V usage is TRBV9 and J usage is TRBJ2-1; 9 bases agree with TRBD2. Germline-derived CDR1 and CDR2 are SGDLS and YYNGEE. There are 15 residues in the CDR3. V shed 3 bases, J shed 0 bases, and the junction held 1 base outside the gene matches. CDR3: CASSETSGSYNEQFF. In DNA form, the CDR3 reads TGTGCCAGCAGCGAGACTAGCGGCTCCTACAATGAGCAGTTCTTC.

The chain links TRBV27 to TRBJ2-7, with 9 bases lining up with TRBD2. Losses at the gene ends were 2 bases for V and 5 bases for J; bases not matched to a gene: 16. The CDR3 loop spans 18 amino acids. Germline V gene lookup returns CDR1 MNHEY and CDR2 SMNVEV (reference sequence). The CDR3 DNA follows: TGTGCCAGCAGTTTAGTGCGCGTCGGGACTAGCCCCGGGGACGAGCAGTACTTC. Protein sequence: CASSLVRVGTSPGDEQYF.

This chain uses TRBV10-3 with TRBJ2-3; 9 bases align to TRBD2. With 8 bases clipped from V and 2 bases from J, the junction kept 5 bases outside the gene matches. CDR3 size: 14 residues. From germline, CDR1 is ENHRY and CDR2 SYGVKD. Here the CDR3 reads CAILSGSNTDTQYF. DNA of the CDR3: TGTGCCATCCTTAGCGGGAGCAACACAGATACGCAGTATTTT.

J is TRBJ1-1 and V is TRBV6-6, with D uncertain. Germline V gene lookup returns CDR1 MNHNY and CDR2 SVGAGI (reference sequence). V was cut by 7 bases and J by 1 base, with 4 bases left in between. This CDR3 contains 11 residues. The CDR3 bases are TGTGCCAGCATGAGGAACACTGAAGCTTTCTTT. Amino acid sequence: CASMRNTEAFF.

The chain is built from TRBV5-4 and TRBJ1-2; no definite D call. V shed 5 bases and J shed 8 bases, with 10 bases lying between them. This CDR3 has 11 amino acids. Germline loops: CDR1 SGHNT, CDR2 YYREEE (reference sequence). The CDR3 is CASSAAVGYTF. In DNA form, the CDR3 reads TGTGCCAGCAGTGCAGCTGTGGGCTACACCTTC.

The chain carries TRBV10-3 and TRBJ2-7, with a possible D match to TRBD2 (5 bases). Germline-derived CDR1 and CDR2 are ENHRY and SYGVKD. There are 13 residues in the CDR3. Trimming removed 5 bases at V and 2 bases at J, with 10 bases between. This CDR3 reads CAISPGLAYEQYF. CDR3 nucleotide sequence: TGTGCCATCAGTCCTGGACTTGCCTACGAGCAGTACTTC.

The rearrangement uses TRBV18 and TRBJ1-1; TRBD1 matches 8 bases. J lost 7 bases, V lost 2 bases, and 9 bases had no gene match. The germline V gene encodes CDR1 KGHSH and CDR2 LQKENI. This CDR3 has 15 residues. This chain's CDR3 is CASSPELGQVVEAFF. CDR3 coding DNA: TGTGCCAGCTCACCAGAACTGGGACAGGTCGTTGAAGCTTTCTTT.

This clone was seen a single time. The rearrangement joins TRBV28 to TRBJ2-7, with 7 nucleotides matching TRBD2. CDR3 length: 14 amino acids. V lost 9 bases and J lost 2; bases outside the gene matches: 10. Looked up from germline, CDR1 is MDHEN and CDR2 is SYDVKM. In DNA, the CDR3 is TGTGCCAGTAGAATGGGGGGGGAGGCCTACGAGCAGTACTTC. Amino acids: CASRMGGEAYEQYF.

The DNA for the CDR3 is TGTGCCAGCTCACCACCCGGGCTAGCGATCTACGAGCAGTACTTC. This translates into CASSPPGLAIYEQYF. V usage is TRBV18 and J usage is TRBJ2-7; TRBD2 might be the D (6 bases). The CDR3 is 15 residues long. Germline CDR1 is KGHSH and CDR2 is LQKENI. Trimming pared 0 bases from V and 3 bases from J, leaving 12 bases between. The whole variable domain, filled in from reference TRBV18 and TRBJ2-7, reads NAGVMQNPRHLVRRRGQEARLRCSPMKGHSHVYWYRQLPEEGLKFMVYLQKENIIDESGMPKERFSAEFPKEGPSILRIQQVVRGDSAAYFCASSPPGLAIYEQYFGPGTRLTVT.

The chain joins TRBV7-2 to TRBJ2-2; perhaps TRBD2 as D (6 bases). In germline, CDR1 is SGHTA, CDR2 FQGNSA. V lost 5 bases, J lost 1 base, and 8 bases lay in between. The CDR3 is made up of 14 amino acids. CDR3 DNA: TGTGCCAGCAGCATGGGACTGAACACCGGGGAGCTGTTTTTT. It codes for CASSMGLNTGELFF.

The chain links TRBV6-5 to TRBJ2-5, with TRBD2 identical over 9 bases. Germline V gene data show CDR1 as MNHEY and CDR2 as SVGAGI. With V trimmed by 6 bases and J by 1 base, 3 bases remained unmatched. This CDR3 has 14 residues. The CDR3 region has the DNA TGTGCCAGCAGACGACTAGCGGCCCAAGAGACCCAGTACTTC. This sequence encodes CASRRLAAQETQYF.